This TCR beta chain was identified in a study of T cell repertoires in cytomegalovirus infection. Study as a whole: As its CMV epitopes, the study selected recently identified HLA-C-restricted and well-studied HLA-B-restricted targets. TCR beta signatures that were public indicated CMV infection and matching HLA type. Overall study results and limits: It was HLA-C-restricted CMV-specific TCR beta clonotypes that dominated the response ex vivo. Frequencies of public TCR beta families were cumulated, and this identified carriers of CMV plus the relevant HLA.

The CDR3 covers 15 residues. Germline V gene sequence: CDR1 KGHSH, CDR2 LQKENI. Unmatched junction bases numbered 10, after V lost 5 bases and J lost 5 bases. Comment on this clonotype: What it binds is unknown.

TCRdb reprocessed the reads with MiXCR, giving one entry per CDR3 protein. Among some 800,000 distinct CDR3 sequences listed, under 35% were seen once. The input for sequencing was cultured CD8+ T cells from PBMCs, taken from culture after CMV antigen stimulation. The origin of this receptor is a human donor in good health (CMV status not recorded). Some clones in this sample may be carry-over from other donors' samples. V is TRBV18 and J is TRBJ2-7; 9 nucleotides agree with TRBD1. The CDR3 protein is CASSSLDRGGNEQYV. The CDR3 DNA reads TGTGCCAGCTCATCCCTGGACAGGGGAGGGAACGAGCAGTACGTC.